The present T cell receptor (beta chain) was sequenced within a study of shared clonotypes between healthy human individuals. Study-wide results and caveats: Some naive CD4 clonotypes, 4% to 6%, turned up in common across a handful of donors. Relative to their counterparts shared across all four donors, non-shared clonotypes exhibited diminished generation probabilities.

As for this clone: Its specificity is unknown.

Germline loops: CDR1 MNHEY, CDR2 SVGAGI. The CDR3 runs 13 residues. V was cut by 6 bases and J by 7 bases, with 16 bases left in between. Naivety among CD8 cells was defined by CD45RO negativity and positive CCR7 selection, thereby excluding terminally differentiated effector memory CD45RA+ cells. This table comes from immunoSEQ multiplex PCR, and its TCRdb copy is limited to in-frame clones, with some not included. The data show about 590,000 clones, around 95% seen once. The receptor was isolated from a woman aged 30 to 39 in good health. The chain uses TRBV6-5 and TRBJ2-7; tentatively, D is TRBD2 (6 bases). The sequenced material came from naive CD8+ T cells sorted from blood. CDR3 sequence reads: CASRSGLTTEQYF. The CDR3 coding sequence is TGTGCCAGCAGATCGGGACTCACCACAGAGCAGTACTTC.